This is a list of T cell receptor beta chains from one sample in a study of long-term antiretroviral therapy in people with HIV. Here immunoSEQ multiplex PCR was the method, and the copy in TCRdb shows in-frame clones only, minus some. The table includes tens of thousands of clones, over 80% detected once. Here the sequenced sample was unsorted PBMCs, taken 0.8 years before starting antiretroviral therapy. These TCRs come from a man younger than 35 with HIV. CDR3s include the opening cysteine and the closing phenylalanine or tryptophan. A D gene is named only where the DNA matches it firmly. Clone size is not always given. Where it is, it says once, few, many or a class for expanded clones.

j_call d_call clone_size v_call cdr3_nt cdr3_aa
TRBJ1-1 . . TRBV5-6 TGTGCCAGCAGCTTAGGGGTGAACACTGAAGCTTTCTTT CASSLGVNTEAFF
TRBJ1-4 TRBD1 . TRBV7-6 TGTGCCAGCAGCCCGACAGGGTCAACTAATGAAAAACTGTTTTTT CASSPTGSTNEKLFF
TRBJ2-1 . . TRBV30 TGTGCCTGGAGTCCCTTCACTATGACTGGCAATGAGCAGTTCTTC CAWSPFTMTGNEQFF
TRBJ1-1 TRBD1 . TRBV4-1 TGCGCCAGCAGCCAACGCAAGACAGGGCTGAGGACTGAAGCTTTCTTT CASSQRKTGLRTEAFF
TRBJ2-1 TRBD2 . TRBV10-3 TGTGCCATCAGTGAAGGAGCGGGAACGTACAATGAGCAGTTCTTC CAISEGAGTYNEQFF
TRBJ2-5 . . TRBV30 TGTGCCTGGAGTGTAAGTGAGACCCAGTACTTC CAWSVSETQYF
TRBJ2-1 TRBD1 . TRBV2 TGTGCCAGCAGCGTACAGGGGAATGAGCAGTTCTTC CASSVQGNEQFF
TRBJ1-2 . . TRBV18 TGTGCCAGCTCACCACGCTTGGGAAGGGCCTATGGCTACACCTTC CASSPRLGRAYGYTF
TRBJ1-4 . . TRBV19 TGTGCCAGTAGTATGGTGACAGGCTTCAATGAAAAACTGTTTTTT CASSMVTGFNEKLFF
TRBJ2-3 TRBD2 . TRBV4-1 TGCGCCAGCAGGCTGACTAGCGGAACCTCCACAGATACGCAGTATTTT CASRLTSGTSTDTQYF
TRBJ2-7 TRBD2 . TRBV5-1 TGCGCCAGCAGCTTGGGCGGGGGGGATGGCGAGCAGTACTTC CASSLGGGDGEQYF
TRBJ2-2 TRBD1 . TRBV6-1 TGTGCCGGAGAAGGACAGGGTACCGGGGAGCTGTTTTTT CAGEGQGTGELFF
TRBJ1-2 . . TRBV11-2 TGTGCCAGCAGCTTAGGACAGTCCCCCTATGGCTACACCTTC CASSLGQSPYGYTF
TRBJ2-3 TRBD2 . TRBV11-2 TGTGCCAGCAGCGCGGGAGTTGTAACAGATACGCAGTATTTT CASSAGVVTDTQYF
TRBJ1-3 TRBD1 once TRBV5-1 TGCGCCAGCAGCGAGACAGGGCTGGAATTTGGAAACACCATATATTTT CASSETGLEFGNTIYF
TRBJ2-7 TRBD2 . TRBV2 TGTGCCAGCCAGGCTAGCGGGAGTGTCGAGCAGTACTTC CASQASGSVEQYF
TRBJ2-6 TRBD1 . TRBV2 TGTGCCAGCAGTGTGAGACAGGGGCCTTATGGGGTGACTGGGGCCAACGTCCTGACTTTC CASSVRQGPYGVTGANVLTF
TRBJ1-2 . . TRBV7-2 TGTGCCAGCAGCTTAGGGATTTATGGCTACACCTTC CASSLGIYGYTF
TRBJ2-7 . . TRBV13 TGTGCCAGCAGCTCCCGGGACTTGAAGTTCGAGCAGTACTTC CASSSRDLKFEQYF
TRBJ2-7 TRBD1 . TRBV5-1 TGCGCCAGCAGCTTGTCAGGGGGCTCCTACGAGCAGTACTTC CASSLSGGSYEQYF
TRBJ1-4 . . TRBV30 TGTGCCTGGAGTAGTACGACAGAAACTAATGAAAAACTGTTTTTT CAWSSTTETNEKLFF
TRBJ2-5 . once TRBV18 TGTGCCAGCTCACTTCAAGAGACCCAGTACTTC CASSLQETQYF
TRBJ2-1 . . TRBV13 TGTGCCAGCAGCCCCCACGGGGGCACCAACTCCTACAATGAGCAGTTCTTC CASSPHGGTNSYNEQFF
TRBJ1-6 TRBD1 few TRBV30 TGTGCCTGGAGTTCTTCAGGGGGCGCGGACGACTCACCCCTCCACTTT CAWSSSGGADDSPLHF
TRBJ2-7 . . TRBV5-6 TGTGCCAGCAGCTTGGGGGACACCGAGCAGTACTTC CASSLGDTEQYF
TRBJ1-4 . . TRBV30 TGTGCCTGGAGTGTACTCGGGGATCTCCCTAATGAAAAACTGTTTTTT CAWSVLGDLPNEKLFF
TRBJ2-1 . . TRBV6-6 TGTGCCAGCAGGTTGGGTGAGCAGTTCTTC CASRLGEQFF
TRBJ2-5 TRBD1 . TRBV4-1 TGCGCCAGCAGCCAACCTTACGGGATAGACAGGGAACGGGAGACCCAGTACTTC CASSQPYGIDRERETQYF
TRBJ2-2 . . TRBV6-6 TGTGCCAGCGGCCCTTCCAGCGGCACCGGGGAGCTGTTTTTT CASGPSSGTGELFF
TRBJ2-7 TRBD1 . TRBV5-4 TGTGCCAGCAGCTTGGGACAGGGTGTCAACGAGCAGTACTTC CASSLGQGVNEQYF
TRBJ1-1 . . TRBV30 TGTGCCTGGAGTGTACTAATGAACACTGAAGCTTTCTTT CAWSVLMNTEAFF
TRBJ1-1 . . TRBV19 TGTGCCAGTCGACCAACCGGGACATATCCCATGAACACTGAAGCTTTCTTT CASRPTGTYPMNTEAFF
TRBJ1-2 TRBD1 . TRBV19 TGTGCCAGTAATAGCCAGGGGGCACACTATGGCTACACCTTC CASNSQGAHYGYTF
TRBJ2-7 . . TRBV29-1 TGCAGCGTTGAATACGAGTCCCAATACGAGCAGTACTTC CSVEYESQYEQYF
TRBJ1-6 . . TRBV9 TGTGCCAGCAGCGTAGCTACCGGGAGCTCCTATAATTCACCCCTCCACTTT CASSVATGSSYNSPLHF
TRBJ2-6 . . TRBV7-2 TGTGCCAGCAGCGCAGTACCTCAAACCCTTGTCCTGACTTTC CASSAVPQTLVLTF
TRBJ2-2 TRBD2 . TRBV7-2 TGTGCCAGCTGTCAAGGGCAGGGAGGGACCGGGGAGCTGTTTTTT CASCQGQGGTGELFF
TRBJ1-4 . . TRBV27 TGTGCCAGCAGCAAGACCGGGACGATTAATGAAAAACTGTTTTTT CASSKTGTINEKLFF
TRBJ2-3 TRBD1 . TRBV10-3 TGTGCCATCAGGCGCTCGACAGGGGGCGGGGGGGATACGCAGTATTTT CAIRRSTGGGGDTQYF
TRBJ2-1 TRBD2 . TRBV30 TGTGCCTGGAGTACGGGAGGCCACAATGAGCAGTTCTTC CAWSTGGHNEQFF
TRBJ1-2 . . TRBV19 TGTGCCAGTAGCCCAGGGACCTATGGCTACACCTTC CASSPGTYGYTF
TRBJ1-4 . . TRBV12-5 TGTGCTAGTGCTCACCCGGGGGGCACGAGGGATGAAAAACTGTTTTTT CASAHPGGTRDEKLFF
TRBJ1-6 . . TRBV6-5 TGTGCCAGCAGTTACCTTGAGAACACAAATTCACCCCTCCACTTT CASSYLENTNSPLHF
TRBJ2-7 TRBD1 . TRBV4-1 TGCGCCAGCAAGGGGACAGACTACGAGCAGTACTTC CASKGTDYEQYF
TRBJ1-4 TRBD1 . TRBV15 TGTGCCACACAAACAGGGGGCCATGAAAAACTGTTTTTT CATQTGGHEKLFF
TRBJ1-2 TRBD1 . TRBV4-2 TGTGCCAGCAGCCAAGATCGGACAGGGAATGGCTACACCTTC CASSQDRTGNGYTF